Here is one T cell receptor beta chain with its context. Its specificity is not known. Trimming took 3 bases from V and 8 from J; bases not matched to a gene: 14. The CDR3 covers 16 residues. Germline-derived CDR1 and CDR2 are SEHNR and FQNEAQ (reference sequence). This sample was included in a study of cytomegalovirus exposure and HLA in healthy donors. On the study more broadly: Of over 350 genotyped donors, 81% grouped in the Caucasian-associated ancestry cluster.

60 Vbeta and 13 Jbeta primers were used in PCR. The protocol was immunoSEQ multiplex PCR, while the TCRdb copy is restricted to in-frame clones and leaves out a portion. Its table lists roughly 60,000 clones. Findings and limits, study-wide: Three chains linked to CMV were shown in vitro to be specific for CMV antigens.

Sequenced input: PBMCs. The TCR sequence derives from a woman in her late teens or twenties in good health and CMV-seronegative. The V gene is TRBV7-9, the J gene TRBJ1-2, with TRBD1 matching 8 bases. CDR3 region: CASSFPPPTGQVGYTF. CDR3 nucleotides: TGTGCCAGCAGCTTCCCACCTCCTACGGGACAGGTGGGCTACACCTTC.